This T cell receptor beta chain appears in the sequencing data of a study of post-analysis software for immune sequencing data. The overall study: The courses of disease that were included comprised relapsing-remitting, secondary progressive and progressive-relapsing multiple sclerosis. Study-level points and caveats: Compared with controls, patients showed significantly lower normalized Chao1 diversity. The authors found that F measure strongly co-clustered same-batch samples. Among roughly five TRBV segments more frequent in patients than controls were TRBV5-6, TRBV5-1 and TRBV20-1.

The V end lost 5 bases, the J end lost 2 bases, and 16 bases lay between the germline ends. This CDR3 comprises 16 residues. The germline CDR1 and CDR2 sequences are SEHNR and FQNEAQ (reference sequence). Included in the TCR beta cDNA libraries were unique molecular identifiers. About 540,000 cDNA molecules were obtained from roughly 0.93 to 9.6 million T cells. TCRdb re-called the PCR reads with MiXCR, one entry per CDR3 protein. The sample holds 550,000 to 700,000 distinct CDR3 sequences, 44% seen once. This clonotype was picked up a small number of times. What it binds is unknown. The chain employs TRBV7-9 and TRBJ2-1; D remains ambiguous. Sequencing was done on a sample of blood. The source is a girl aged 5-17 years with multiple sclerosis. The CDR3 is CASSPPWAPPYNEQFF. CDR3 in DNA: TGTGCCAGCAGCCCCCCGTGGGCACCTCCCTACAATGAGCAGTTCTTC.